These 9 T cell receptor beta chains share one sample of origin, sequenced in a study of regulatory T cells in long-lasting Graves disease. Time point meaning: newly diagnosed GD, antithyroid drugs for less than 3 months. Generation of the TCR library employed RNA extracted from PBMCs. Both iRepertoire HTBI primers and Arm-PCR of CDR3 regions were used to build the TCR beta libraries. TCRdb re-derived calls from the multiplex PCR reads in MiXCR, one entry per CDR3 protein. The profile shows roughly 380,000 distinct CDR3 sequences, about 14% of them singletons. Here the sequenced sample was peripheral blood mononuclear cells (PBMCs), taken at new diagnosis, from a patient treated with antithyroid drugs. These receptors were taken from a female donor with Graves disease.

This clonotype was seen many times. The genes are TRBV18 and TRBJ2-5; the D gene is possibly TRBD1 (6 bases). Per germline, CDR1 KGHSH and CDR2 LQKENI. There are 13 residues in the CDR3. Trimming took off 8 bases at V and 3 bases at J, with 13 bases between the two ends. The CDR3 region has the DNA TGTGCCAGCCAAGACAGGTTGGAAGAGACCCAGTACTTC. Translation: CASQDRLEETQYF.

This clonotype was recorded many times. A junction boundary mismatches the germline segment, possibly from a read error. The CDR3 protein is CASSLESNYGYTF. The CDR3 DNA reads TGTGCCAGCAGCTTGGAGAGTAACTATGGCTACACCTTC. The chain employs TRBV5-1 and TRBJ1-2; unclear D gene. Germline assignment: CDR1 SGHRS and CDR2 YFSETQ. The CDR3 spans 13 residues.

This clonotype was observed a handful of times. CDR3 coding DNA: TGTGCCAGCAGCTTAACGACAGGGTTAGGATTAGTGGAAGCTTTCTTT. Translated: CASSLTTGLGLVEAFF. The chain employs TRBV11-2 and TRBJ1-1; TRBD1 agrees at 7 bases. The CDR3 loop spans 16 amino acids. V shed 2 bases, J shed 8 bases, and the junction held 14 bases outside the gene matches. CDR1 and CDR2 (germline): SGHAT, FQNNGV.

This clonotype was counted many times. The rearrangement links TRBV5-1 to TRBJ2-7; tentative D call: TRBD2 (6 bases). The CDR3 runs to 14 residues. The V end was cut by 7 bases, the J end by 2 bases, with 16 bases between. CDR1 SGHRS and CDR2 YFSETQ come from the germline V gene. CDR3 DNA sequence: TGCGCCAGCCGAACCGGGAGCATCACCTACGAGCAGTACTTC. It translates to CASRTGSITYEQYF.

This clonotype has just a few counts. CDR3 loop: CASSSSSGAPSYNEQFF. CDR3 bases: TGTGCCAGCAGCTCCTCTAGCGGGGCCCCGTCCTACAATGAGCAGTTCTTC. The chain couples TRBV7-9 to TRBJ2-1; the match to TRBD2 covers 9 bases. The CDR3 spans 17 residues. Germline assignment: CDR1 SEHNR and CDR2 FQNEAQ (reference sequence). V shed 4 bases, J shed 1 base, and the junction held 8 bases outside the gene matches.

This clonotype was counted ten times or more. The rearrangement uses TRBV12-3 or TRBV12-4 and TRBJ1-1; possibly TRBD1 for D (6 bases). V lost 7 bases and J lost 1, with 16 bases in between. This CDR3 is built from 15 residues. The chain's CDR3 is CASTVSDSANTEAFF. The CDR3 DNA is TGTGCCAGCACGGTCTCGGACAGCGCGAACACTGAAGCTTTCTTT.

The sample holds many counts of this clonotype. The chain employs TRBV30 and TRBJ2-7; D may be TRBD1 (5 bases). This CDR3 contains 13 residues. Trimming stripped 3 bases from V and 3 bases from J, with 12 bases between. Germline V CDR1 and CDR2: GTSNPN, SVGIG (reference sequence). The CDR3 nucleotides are TGTGCCTGGAGACAACAGGTGTACTACGAGCAGTACTTC. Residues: CAWRQQVYYEQYF.

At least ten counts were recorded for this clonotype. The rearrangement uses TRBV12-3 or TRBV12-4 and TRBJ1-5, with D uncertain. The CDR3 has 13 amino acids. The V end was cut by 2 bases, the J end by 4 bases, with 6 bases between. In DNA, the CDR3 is TGTGCCAGCAGTTTACACTTTAATCAGCCCCAGCATTTT. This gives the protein CASSLHFNQPQHF.

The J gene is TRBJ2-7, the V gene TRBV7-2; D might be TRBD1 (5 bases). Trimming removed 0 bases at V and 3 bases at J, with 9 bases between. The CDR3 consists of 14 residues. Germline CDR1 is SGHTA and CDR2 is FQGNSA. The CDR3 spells CASSLAGAYYEQYF. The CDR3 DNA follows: TGTGCCAGCAGCTTAGCAGGGGCCTACTACGAGCAGTACTTC.